This entry lists 28 T cell receptor beta chains sequenced from one sample in a study of blood T cell repertoires in COVID-19. The assay was immunoSEQ multiplex PCR, and TCRdb's table has in-frame clones only and misses some. The sample consists of about 200,000 clones, over 70% of them appearing once. The sample comprised peripheral blood. Receptors originate from a woman aged 50 to 65 with acute or convalescent COVID-19.

The rearrangement links TRBV27 to TRBJ1-2, with TRBD1 as a possible D gene (6 bases). CDR1 is MNHEY and CDR2 is SMNVEV in the germline V gene (reference sequence). The germline V and J ends were trimmed by 5 bases and 4 bases, with 11 bases remaining between them. The CDR3 is made up of 13 amino acids. Here the CDR3 reads CASSQTGSYGYTF. In DNA form, the CDR3 reads TGTGCCAGCAGTCAAACAGGGAGCTATGGCTACACCTTC.

Notes on this clone: The junction differs from germline at one of its ends, possibly a read error. The rearrangement uses TRBV6-5 and TRBJ2-7, with 12 bases fitting TRBD1. CDR1 is MNHEY, CDR2 SVGAGI, per germline. The CDR3 runs to 14 residues. CDR3 nucleotide sequence: TGTGCCAGCAACGCCGGGACAGGGGGCTACGGGCAGTACTTC. It specifies CASNAGTGGYGQYF.

J is TRBJ2-5 and V is TRBV9; tentatively, D is TRBD2 (6 bases). Trimming removed 0 bases at V and 3 bases at J, with 27 bases between. CDR1 is SGDLS and CDR2 is YYNGEE in the germline V gene. CDR3 length: 20 amino acids. CDR3 protein: CASSVDGLVRGASAKETQYF. CDR3 DNA: TGTGCCAGCAGCGTAGACGGTTTGGTCCGAGGGGCTAGCGCGAAAGAGACCCAGTACTTC.

V gene TRBV6-2 or TRBV6-3 combines with J gene TRBJ1-1; TRBD1 aligns across 10 bases. The CDR3 contains 17 residues. In germline, CDR1 is MNHEY, CDR2 SVGEGT. The V and J ends lost 4 bases and 3 bases, in that order; junction bases with no gene match: 11. As DNA, the CDR3 is TGTGCCAGCAGTTCACCCTTTAGACAGGGGGCAGACACTGAAGCTTTCTTT. Amino acid sequence: CASSSPFRQGADTEAFF.

This chain uses TRBV28 with TRBJ1-6, with 8 positions matching TRBD1. The germline gives CDR1 MDHEN, CDR2 SYDVKM. The CDR3 length is 18 residues. V trimming: 2 bases; J trimming: 10 bases; junction bases outside the gene matches: 16. CDR3 nucleotide sequence: TGTGCCAGCAGTTTAGTCGAGGGCAGGGGGCGCCCGGGATCACCCCTCCACTTT. As protein: CASSLVEGRGRPGSPLHF.

The V and J genes are TRBV5-6 and TRBJ1-1; D is possibly TRBD1 (5 bases). CDR1 is SGHDT and CDR2 is YYEEEE in the germline V gene. V was clipped by 5 bases and J by 4 bases, with 15 bases between them. CDR3 length: 14 residues. CDR3 region: CASSFPTGGTEAFF. The DNA of the CDR3 is TGTGCCAGCAGTTTCCCCACGGGGGGCACTGAAGCTTTCTTT.

Written as DNA, the CDR3 is TGTGCCAGCAGCTCTATGGGGGGGGGCCAGCCCCAGCATTTT. Amino acids: CASSSMGGGQPQHF. This chain uses TRBV7-2 with TRBJ1-5, with a weak D call TRBD1 (6 bases). This CDR3 has 14 amino acids. V was pared by 4 bases and J by 7 bases, with 14 bases between. Germline values: CDR1 SGHTA, CDR2 FQGNSA.

The chain carries TRBV2 and TRBJ1-3; no firm D call. The CDR3 runs 15 residues. Germline loops: CDR1 SNHLY, CDR2 FYNNEI. Trimming stripped 6 bases from V and 0 bases from J, with 12 bases between. The CDR3 nucleotides read TGTGCCAGCAGCCAAGAACTAATCTCTGGAAACACCATATATTTT. It translates to CASSQELISGNTIYF. The variable domain in full, completed from reference TRBV2 and TRBJ1-3, reads EPEVTQTPSHQVTQMGQEVILRCVPISNHLYFYWYRQILGQKVEFLVSFYNNEISEKSEIFDDQFSVERPDGSNFTLKIRSTKLEDSAMYFCASSQELISGNTIYFGEGSWLTVV.

This chain connects TRBV18 to TRBJ2-1; possibly TRBD2 for D (6 bases). Germline-derived CDR1 and CDR2 are KGHSH and LQKENI. The CDR3 has 15 amino acids. Trimming stripped 0 bases from V and 0 bases from J, with 6 bases between. The CDR3 protein is CASSPPGGSYNEQFF. The CDR3 DNA is TGTGCCAGCTCACCACCCGGGGGCTCCTACAATGAGCAGTTCTTC.

The CDR3 region is CASSLAQSYEQYF. CDR3 DNA: TGTGCCAGCAGCTTAGCTCAGTCCTACGAGCAGTACTTC. The rearrangement uses TRBV7-9 and TRBJ2-7; D ambiguous. CDR1 is SEHNR and CDR2 is FQNEAQ in the germline V gene (reference sequence). The CDR3 contains 13 residues. Trimming cost V 0 bases and J 1 base, with 4 bases left between them.

The V call is TRBV6-5, the J call TRBJ2-1; 7 bases map to TRBD2. Germline CDR1 reads MNHEY; CDR2 reads SVGAGI. The trim removed 5 bases at V and 1 base at J, leaving 5 bases unmatched. This CDR3 has 15 amino acids. CDR3 residues: CASSLTSWSYNEQFF. DNA for the CDR3: TGTGCCAGCAGTCTGACTAGCTGGTCCTACAATGAGCAGTTCTTC.

CDR3 sequence (DNA): TGCGCCAGCAGGGAAGGGACTAGCGATGGTGGCGATGAGCAGTTCTTC. It codes for CASREGTSDGGDEQFF. The gene calls are TRBV10-2 and TRBJ2-1, with TRBD2 identical over 10 bases. This CDR3 comprises 16 residues. Germline V gene lookup returns CDR1 WSHSY and CDR2 SAAADI. Trimming took 6 bases from V and 8 from J; bases not matched to a gene: 13.

This clone was seen a single time. The J gene is TRBJ2-7, the V gene TRBV5-4, with TRBD1 identical over 10 bases. Germline V gives CDR1 SGHNT, CDR2 YYREEE (reference sequence). The CDR3 contains 14 residues. The trim removed 0 bases at V and 6 bases at J, leaving 3 bases unmatched. CDR3 residues: CASSLGGTGVEQYF. The CDR3 nucleotides read TGTGCCAGCAGCTTGGGGGGGACAGGGGTCGAGCAGTACTTC.

The chain joins TRBV11-2 to TRBJ2-7, with TRBD2 as a possible D gene (5 bases). V shed 8 bases and J shed 5 bases, with 16 bases lying between them. The length of the CDR3 is 13 residues. Germline CDR1 is SGHAT and CDR2 is FQNNGV. CDR3 loop: CASRERARHEQYF. The CDR3 DNA follows: TGTGCCAGCCGGGAAAGGGCCCGGCACGAGCAGTACTTC.

The chain links TRBV19 to TRBJ2-2, with a tentative D call TRBD1 (6 bases). The CDR3 runs to 14 residues. Trimming stripped 7 bases from V and 5 bases from J, with 14 bases between. Per germline, CDR1 LNHDA and CDR2 SQIVND (reference sequence). Here the CDR3 DNA reads TGTGCCAGTACCCGAATAAGGGGGACCGGGGAGCTGTTTTTT. Protein product: CASTRIRGTGELFF.

The V and J genes are TRBV9 and TRBJ2-1, with 14 bases matching TRBD2. V lost 4 bases and J lost 10; bases outside the gene matches: 7. This CDR3 contains 15 residues. Germline CDR1 reads SGDLS; CDR2 reads YYNGEE. The CDR3 nucleotides are TGTGCCAGCAGCCCTCGACTAGCGGGAGGGAACGAGCAGTTCTTC. Its translation is CASSPRLAGGNEQFF.

The chain has TRBV19 and TRBJ1-1; 7 bases map to TRBD1. Germline-derived CDR1 and CDR2 are LNHDA and SQIVND (reference sequence). V was clipped by 6 bases and J by 4 bases; unmatched bases: 17. The CDR3 runs 17 residues. CDR3 region: CASSDPGRGKRTTEAFF. CDR3 nucleotides: TGTGCCAGTAGCGATCCCGGCAGGGGGAAGAGGACCACTGAAGCTTTCTTT.

The chain uses TRBV15 and TRBJ2-7, with D unresolved. CDR3 length equals 13 residues. Germline lookup yields CDR1 LNHNV and CDR2 YYDKDF (reference sequence). V was pared by 0 bases and J by 7 bases, with 10 bases between. DNA for the CDR3: TGTGCCACCAGCAGAGATGCCGGGTGGGAGCAGTACTTC. Protein product: CATSRDAGWEQYF.

The CDR3 is CASSIGGTGGYEQYF. CDR3 in DNA: TGTGCCAGTAGTATAGGGGGGACAGGGGGCTACGAGCAGTACTTC. The chain uses TRBV19 and TRBJ2-7; 11 bases match TRBD1. CDR3 length equals 15 residues. The J segment lost 3 bases and the V segment lost 1 base, leaving 2 bases of the junction unmatched. Germline V gives CDR1 LNHDA, CDR2 SQIVND (reference sequence).

This clone was counted only a few times. V and J are TRBV2 and TRBJ2-1; tentative D call: TRBD1 (7 bases). V was shortened by 4 bases and J by 8 bases, with 18 bases between the two germline ends. This CDR3 is built from 15 residues. The germline CDR1 and CDR2 sequences are SNHLY and FYNNEI. The DNA for the CDR3 is TGTGCCAGCAGTGCACAGGGGAGGCCAGGTCATGAGCAGTTCTTC. Amino acids: CASSAQGRPGHEQFF.

The chain links TRBV5-1 to TRBJ2-1; 8 bases line up with TRBD2. Germline CDR1 SGHRS, CDR2 YFSETQ. The CDR3 is made up of 15 amino acids. V was clipped by 4 bases and J by 6 bases; unmatched bases: 9. This CDR3 reads CASSLTGGTFNEQFF. The CDR3 DNA reads TGCGCCAGCAGCCTCACGGGGGGGACGTTCAATGAGCAGTTCTTC.

CDR3 loop: CASSQEAGGPNSPLHF. The CDR3, as DNA: TGCGCCAGCAGCCAAGAGGCGGGGGGCCCCAATTCACCCCTCCACTTT. V and J are TRBV4-1 and TRBJ1-6; weak D call: TRBD1 (6 bases). V was clipped by 0 bases and J by 7 bases, with 13 bases between them. The germline gives CDR1 MGHRA, CDR2 YSYEKL. CDR3 length equals 16 residues.

This clone was seen once. In DNA form, the CDR3 reads TGTGCCAGCAGCCGAACTAGCCCCGGATACGAGCAGTACTTC. Amino acid sequence: CASSRTSPGYEQYF. The chain joins TRBV6-2 or TRBV6-3 to TRBJ2-7; perhaps TRBD2 as D (6 bases). This CDR3 contains 14 residues. Trimming left V 6 bases short and J 4 bases short, with 16 bases between. CDR1 and CDR2 (germline): MNHEY, SVGEGT.

V usage is TRBV5-1 and J usage is TRBJ2-3, with D unclear. Trimming cost V 1 base and J 2 bases, with 11 bases left between them. Germline V lookup: CDR1 SGHRS, CDR2 YFSETQ. CDR3 length: 15 residues. As DNA, the CDR3 is TGCGCCAGCAGCTTGAGCCAGGTTTCCACAGATACGCAGTATTTT. Translated: CASSLSQVSTDTQYF.

The chain uses TRBV5-1 and TRBJ1-3; D unresolved. CDR1 SGHRS and CDR2 YFSETQ come from the germline V gene. The CDR3 totals 15 residues. V lost 6 bases to trimming and J lost 0 bases, with 13 bases between them. The CDR3 here is CASNMYRSSGNTIYF. The CDR3 DNA follows: TGCGCCAGCAACATGTATAGGAGCTCTGGAAACACCATATATTTT.

This chain joins TRBV19 and TRBJ2-1, with 10 bases identical to TRBD2. Germline V gene sequence: CDR1 LNHDA, CDR2 SQIVND (reference sequence). V gave up 3 bases and J gave up 2 bases; unmatched junction bases: 4. The CDR3 extends over 16 amino acids. CDR3 DNA sequence: TGTGCCAGTAGTATGGCTAGCGGGAGCGCCTACAATGAGCAGTTCTTC. Protein product: CASSMASGSAYNEQFF.

The chain carries TRBV18 and TRBJ2-5; 8 positions match TRBD1. V lost 0 bases to trimming and J lost 5 bases; unmatched junction nucleotides: 2. CDR1 is KGHSH and CDR2 is LQKENI in the germline V gene. CDR3 size: 14 residues. DNA of the CDR3: TGTGCCAGCTCACCACCGACAGGGGAGGAGACCCAGTACTTC. Its protein product is CASSPPTGEETQYF.

The chain employs TRBV18 and TRBJ2-7; 8 bases agree with TRBD2. Germline loops: CDR1 KGHSH, CDR2 LQKENI. The CDR3 consists of 14 residues. V lost 6 bases, J lost 12 bases, and 16 bases stayed unmatched. The CDR3 loop is CASSRTSSEKSRYF. The CDR3 DNA is TGTGCCAGCTCTCGGACTAGCTCCGAAAAGTCACGGTACTTC.